The rows below give T cell receptor beta chains drawn from one sample of a study of T cells after yellow fever vaccination. TCRdb reprocessed the 5' RACE reads with MiXCR, giving one entry per CDR3 protein. Here the sample spans about 300,000 distinct CDR3 sequences, under 9% being singletons. The sequencing used CD4+ T cells sorted from PBMCs, collected 5 days after the yellow fever booster vaccination. Source of these receptors: a man younger than 35 who received the YFV17D yellow fever vaccine. Both conserved end residues are part of each CDR3. D genes are given only for firm matches. For some rows the clone size is stated as once, few or many, or as a class when expanded; others skip it.

V,D,J,size,DNA,CDR3
TRBV12-3/TRBV12-4,.,TRBJ2-2,.,TGTGCCAGCAGTTTGTGGCAGAACACCGGGGAGCTGTTTTTT,CASSLWQNTGELFF
TRBV25-1,.,TRBJ2-7,.,TGTGCCAGCAACCCCATCGATTCCTACGAGCAGTACTTC,CASNPIDSYEQYF
TRBV9,TRBD1,TRBJ1-1,few,TGTGCCAGCAGCGTAGGACAGGGGTCGGCCACTGAAGCTTTCTTT,CASSVGQGSATEAFF
TRBV5-1,.,TRBJ1-4,few,TGCGCCAGCAGCGAAGGTGGATCTAATGAAAAACTGTTTTTT,CASSEGGSNEKLFF
TRBV7-6,TRBD1,TRBJ2-3,.,TGTGCCAGCAGCTTGGACGGACAGGGTCCAGATACGCAGTATTTT,CASSLDGQGPDTQYF
TRBV6-5,TRBD1,TRBJ1-2,.,TGTGCCAGCAGTTACTCCGGGACAGGGGGCTTCGGCTACACCTTC,CASSYSGTGGFGYTF
TRBV5-1,.,TRBJ2-5,many,TGCGCCAGCAGCATATCAGGGTACCAAGAGACCCAGTACTTC,CASSISGYQETQYF
TRBV6-5,TRBD1,TRBJ1-3,.,TGTGCCAGCAGTTACTCGGGACAGCCACTGAAAGGCGGAAACACCATATATTTT,CASSYSGQPLKGGNTIYF
TRBV10-1,TRBD2,TRBJ2-3,.,TGCGCCAGCAGTGGACGGGGGACTAGCACCGCAGATACGCAGTATTTT,CASSGRGTSTADTQYF
TRBV18,TRBD1,TRBJ1-2,many,TGTGCCAGCTCACCCACGACGTCTTTGGGACAGGGGTTAGTGGCTGTCTATGGCTACACCTTC,CASSPTTSLGQGLVAVYGYTF
TRBV30,.,TRBJ2-6,.,TGTGCCTGGAGTCTTCCAGGCATTAAGGCCGGGGCCAACGTCCTGACTTTC,CAWSLPGIKAGANVLTF
TRBV6-5,TRBD1,TRBJ1-5,.,TGTGCCAGCAGCCTAGACAGGGGAGGCCAGCCCCAGCATTTT,CASSLDRGGQPQHF
TRBV29-1,.,TRBJ1-1,few,TGCAGCGTTGATAAGGGTTGGGCAACTGAAGCTTTCTTT,CSVDKGWATEAFF
TRBV6-5,.,TRBJ1-2,.,TGTGCCAGCAGTTCCTCGGGGGGCGGCTATGGCTACACCTTC,CASSSSGGGYGYTF
TRBV14,.,TRBJ1-4,few,TGTGCCACCCAGCGGGGGGTGTCTAATGAAAAACTGTTTTTT,CATQRGVSNEKLFF
TRBV6-5,.,TRBJ1-1,.,TGTGCCAGCAGTGGCGACAGACACACTGAAGCTTTCTTT,CASSGDRHTEAFF
TRBV6-5,TRBD1,TRBJ1-1,few,TGTGCCAGCAGAGAACCGGGACAGGGCTCCACTGAAGCTTTCTTT,CASREPGQGSTEAFF
TRBV5-1,.,TRBJ1-1,.,TGCGCCAGCAGCTTATCTCTCATGAACACTGAAGCTTTCTTT,CASSLSLMNTEAFF
TRBV9,TRBD1,TRBJ1-2,few,TGTGCCAGCAGCGTAGCGAGGGGGCATATCTATGGCTACACCTTC,CASSVARGHIYGYTF
TRBV7-3,.,TRBJ2-5,few,TGTGCCAGCAGCCTCCTTGGGGGCGGGACGGAGACCCAGTACTTC,CASSLLGGGTETQYF
TRBV5-4,TRBD1,TRBJ2-4,few,TGTGCCAGCAGCCTAGGGACAGGGGGCCGCTTTCAGTACTTC,CASSLGTGGRFQYF
TRBV6-5,TRBD1,TRBJ1-1,few,TGTGCCAGCAGTGTGGGACAGGGTAGAACTGAAGCTTTCTTT,CASSVGQGRTEAFF
TRBV28,.,TRBJ1-1,few,TGTGCCAGCAGATTCGGGGGGGCCTCGACTGAAGCTTTCTTT,CASRFGGASTEAFF
TRBV29-1,TRBD1,TRBJ2-5,few,TGCAGCGTCCGAGGGGGCAGGGCCCAAGAGACCCAGTACTTC,CSVRGGRAQETQYF
TRBV4-2,.,TRBJ2-1,.,TGTGCCAGCAGCCAAGAAGGTTTGCAGTTCTTC,CASSQEGLQFF
TRBV7-8,.,TRBJ2-1,many,TGTGCCAGCAGCTTAGTAGATGAGCAGTTCTTC,CASSLVDEQFF
TRBV12-3/TRBV12-4,TRBD2,TRBJ2-1,.,TGTGCCAGCAGTTTTGGAGCGGGGGGGCTCAATGAGCAGTTCTTC,CASSFGAGGLNEQFF
TRBV10-3,TRBD1,TRBJ2-6,.,TGTGCCATCAGTTATATTACCGAAGGGGGCCCCGACTTAGGCTCTGGGGCCAACGTCCTGACTTTC,CAISYITEGGPDLGSGANVLTF
TRBV19,.,TRBJ1-6,.,TGTGCCAGTAGTATGGCCACACGGTCTGGAGGGTCACCCCTCCACTTT,CASSMATRSGGSPLHF
TRBV7-9,.,TRBJ2-3,many,TGTGCCAGCAGACCTCCAGGGGCAGATACGCAGTATTTT,CASRPPGADTQYF
TRBV7-2,TRBD1,TRBJ2-5,many,TGTGCCAGCAGCACCGCGCACGGGACAGGGGTAGAGACCCAGTACTTC,CASSTAHGTGVETQYF
TRBV6-5,.,TRBJ2-5,few,TGTGCCAGCAGTTATCGGAGCAAGGAGACCCAGTACTTC,CASSYRSKETQYF
TRBV7-9,.,TRBJ1-6,few,TGTGCCAGCAGCTTACCACAGGAACCTAATTCACCCCTCCACTTT,CASSLPQEPNSPLHF
TRBV18,.,TRBJ2-2,.,TGTGCCAGCTCACCAGTAACGGGGCTGGACACCGGGGAGCTGTTTTTT,CASSPVTGLDTGELFF
TRBV24-1,.,TRBJ2-1,.,TGTGCCACCAGTGATTCGGTGGCGGGTGAGCAGTTCTTC,CATSDSVAGEQFF
TRBV20-1,.,TRBJ1-5,.,TGCAGTGCTAGAGATCCGGCAGGGTGGCAGCCCCAGCATTTT,CSARDPAGWQPQHF
TRBV27,TRBD1,TRBJ1-4,.,TGTGCCAGCAGTTTATACCCCCCCGAGACAGGGAAGAATGAAAAACTGTTTTTT,CASSLYPPETGKNEKLFF
TRBV28,.,TRBJ2-6,many,TGTGCCAGCACCACCCCGGCAGGGCATCACATCTCTGGGGCCAACGTCCTGACTTTC,CASTTPAGHHISGANVLTF
TRBV3-1,.,TRBJ2-1,.,TGTGCCAGCAGCCAAGATGGGCTAGCGAGGGAGCAGTTCTTC,CASSQDGLAREQFF
TRBV12-3/TRBV12-4,.,TRBJ2-5,.,TGTGCCAGCAGTTTATTCGAGGGGACCCAGTACTTC,CASSLFEGTQYF
TRBV10-3,.,TRBJ2-5,few,TGTGCCATCAGCCACCGGGACGGAGTGTCAGAGACCCAGTACTTC,CAISHRDGVSETQYF
TRBV28,.,TRBJ2-1,.,TGTGCCAGCAGGGACAGACACAATGAGCAGTTCTTC,CASRDRHNEQFF
TRBV19,.,TRBJ1-2,many,TGTGCCAGTAGTGTTTTCGAAGACAGTGGCTACACCTTC,CASSVFEDSGYTF
TRBV4-1,.,TRBJ2-3,few,TGCGCCAGCAGCCGGGATAGGGTAAGGTATTTT,CASSRDRVRYF
TRBV29-1,.,TRBJ2-3,.,TGCAGCGTTGGCCCAGATACGCAGTATTTT,CSVGPDTQYF
TRBV6-6,.,TRBJ1-6,once,TGTGCCAGCAGTTACTCGAGTCGGCGAGGCGGTTCACCCCTCCACTTT,CASSYSSRRGGSPLHF
TRBV5-6,.,TRBJ1-2,.,TGTGCCAGCAGCCTGTTAAGCTTAGGCTATGGCTACACCTTC,CASSLLSLGYGYTF
TRBV10-3,.,TRBJ2-2,.,TGTGCCATCAGAGGGACCGGGGAGCTGTTTTTT,CAIRGTGELFF
TRBV20-1,.,TRBJ2-7,.,TGCAGTACCTTAAAGTCATACGAGCAGTACTTC,CSTLKSYEQYF
TRBV18,TRBD2,TRBJ2-1,few,TGTGCCAGCTCACCGGCTAGCGGCGTTATTGACAATGAGCAGTTCTTC,CASSPASGVIDNEQFF
TRBV7-2,TRBD2,TRBJ2-2,few,TGTGCCAGCTCCCGGGGGCTAGCGGGGGCTTCGAACACCGGGGAGCTGTTTTTT,CASSRGLAGASNTGELFF
TRBV5-1,.,TRBJ1-1,many,TGCGCCAGCAGCTTGGCGGTGCGGACTGAAGCTTTCTTT,CASSLAVRTEAFF
TRBV7-2,.,TRBJ1-2,few,TGTGCCAGCTGCCCCTCGCCGGCAGGCGGATATGGCTACACCTTC,CASCPSPAGGYGYTF
TRBV5-1,TRBD2,TRBJ2-3,few,TGCGCCAGCAGCTCCGGGACTAGCGGGACAGATACGCAGTATTTT,CASSSGTSGTDTQYF
TRBV20-1,.,TRBJ2-5,.,TGCAGTGCTAGAGGGTCAGATGGGGCTCCAGAGACCCAGTACTTC,CSARGSDGAPETQYF